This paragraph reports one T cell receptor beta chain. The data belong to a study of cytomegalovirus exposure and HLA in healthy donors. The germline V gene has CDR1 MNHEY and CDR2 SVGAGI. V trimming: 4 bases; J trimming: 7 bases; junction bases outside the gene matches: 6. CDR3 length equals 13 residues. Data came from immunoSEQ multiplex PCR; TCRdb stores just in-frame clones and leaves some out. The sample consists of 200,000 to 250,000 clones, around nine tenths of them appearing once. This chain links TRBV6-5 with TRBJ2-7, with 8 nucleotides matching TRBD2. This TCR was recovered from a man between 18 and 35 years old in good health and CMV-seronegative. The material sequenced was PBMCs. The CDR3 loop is CASSSGGRREQYF. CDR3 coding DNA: TGTGCCAGCAGTTCGGGGGGGCGTAGGGAGCAGTACTTC.